This T cell receptor beta chain stems from a study of graft-versus-host responses after intestinal transplantation. About the study: Induction with anti-thymocyte globulin, then tacrolimus and steroids for roughly three years, was given to all recipients.

Here immunoSEQ multiplex PCR was the method, and the copy in TCRdb shows in-frame clones only, minus some. The table includes about 37,000 clones, around 87% detected once. General study results and limits: The study associated peak circulating GvH clone levels with early post-transplant HvG declines.

Points on this clone: Its antigen is not known.

Processing was applied to graft tissue in order to liberate intraepithelial and lamina propria lymphocytes. Germline-derived CDR1 and CDR2 are GTSNPN and SVGIG (reference sequence). The CDR3 spans 14 residues. The ends were cut back, 6 bases at V and 5 bases at J, with 18 bases in the middle. This clonotype was sampled from a human patient who received an intestinal transplant, so some T cells may come from the graft donor. The V gene is TRBV30, the J gene TRBJ2-3, with D hard to call. This specimen was ileum tissue, taken 204 days after intestinal transplant. Written as DNA, the CDR3 is TGTGCCTGTTCCTCGGCCGAGCTTTTAGATACGCAGTATTTT. Its protein is CACSSAELLDTQYF.